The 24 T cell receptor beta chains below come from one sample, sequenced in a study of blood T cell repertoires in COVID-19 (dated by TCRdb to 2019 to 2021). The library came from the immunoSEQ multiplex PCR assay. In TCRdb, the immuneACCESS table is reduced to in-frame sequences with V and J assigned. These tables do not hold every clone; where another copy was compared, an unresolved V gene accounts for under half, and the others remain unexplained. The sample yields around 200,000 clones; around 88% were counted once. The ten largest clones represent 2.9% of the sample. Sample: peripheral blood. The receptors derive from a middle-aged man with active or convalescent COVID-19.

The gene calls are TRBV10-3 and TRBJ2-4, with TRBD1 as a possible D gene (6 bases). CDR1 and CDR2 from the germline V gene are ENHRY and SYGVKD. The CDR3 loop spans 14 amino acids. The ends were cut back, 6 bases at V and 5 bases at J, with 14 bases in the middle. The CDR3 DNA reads TGTGCCATCAGCGGTACAGGGTTCGAAAACATTCAGTACTTC. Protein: CAISGTGFENIQYF.

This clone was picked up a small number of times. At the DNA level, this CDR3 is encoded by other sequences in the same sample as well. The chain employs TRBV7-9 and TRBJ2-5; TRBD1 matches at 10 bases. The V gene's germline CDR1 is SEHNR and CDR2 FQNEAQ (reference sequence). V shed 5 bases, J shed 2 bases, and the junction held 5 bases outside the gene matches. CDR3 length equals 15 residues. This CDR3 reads CASSPDRGRQETQYF. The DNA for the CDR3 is TGTGCCAGCAGCCCCGACAGGGGGCGGCAAGAGACCCAGTACTTC.

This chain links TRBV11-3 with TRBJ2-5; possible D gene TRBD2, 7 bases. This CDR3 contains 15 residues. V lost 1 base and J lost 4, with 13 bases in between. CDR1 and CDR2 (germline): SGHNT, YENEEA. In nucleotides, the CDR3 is TGTGCCAGCAGCTTAGGTGGGGGGGCACGAGAGACCCAGTACTTC. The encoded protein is CASSLGGGARETQYF.

CDR3: CASRALAGDPGGEQFF. Written as DNA, the CDR3 is TGTGCCAGCAGGGCCCTAGCGGGAGATCCGGGTGGTGAGCAGTTCTTC. The chain couples TRBV2 to TRBJ2-1; 10 bases are shared with TRBD2. The CDR3 contains 16 residues. Germline V CDR1 and CDR2: SNHLY, FYNNEI. The V gene end was trimmed by 6 bases and the J gene end by 9 bases; junction bases not matched to a gene: 14.

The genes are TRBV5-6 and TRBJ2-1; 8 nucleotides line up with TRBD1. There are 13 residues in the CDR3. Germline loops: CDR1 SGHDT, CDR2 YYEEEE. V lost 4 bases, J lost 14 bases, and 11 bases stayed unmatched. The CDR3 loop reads CASSPAPRGLKFF. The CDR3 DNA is TGTGCCAGCAGCCCAGCCCCCAGGGGGCTAAAGTTCTTC.

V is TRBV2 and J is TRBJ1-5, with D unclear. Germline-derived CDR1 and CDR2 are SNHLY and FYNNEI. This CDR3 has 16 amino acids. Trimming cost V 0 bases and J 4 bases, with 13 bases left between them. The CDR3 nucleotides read TGTGCCAGCAGTGAAGCACCTACAGTGTCAAATCAGCCCCAGCATTTT. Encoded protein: CASSEAPTVSNQPQHF.

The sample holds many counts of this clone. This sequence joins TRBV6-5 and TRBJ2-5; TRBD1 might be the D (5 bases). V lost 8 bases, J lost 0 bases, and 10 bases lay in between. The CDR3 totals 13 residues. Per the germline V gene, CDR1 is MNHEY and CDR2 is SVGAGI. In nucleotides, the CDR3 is TGTGCCAGCCGGACATTGTACCAAGAGACCCAGTACTTC. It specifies CASRTLYQETQYF.

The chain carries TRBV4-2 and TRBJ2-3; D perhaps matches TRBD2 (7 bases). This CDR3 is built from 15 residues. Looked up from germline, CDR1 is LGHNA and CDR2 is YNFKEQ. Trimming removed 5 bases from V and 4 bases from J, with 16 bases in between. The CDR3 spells CASSYQAGAADTQYF. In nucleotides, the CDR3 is TGTGCCAGCAGCTACCAGGCGGGGGCCGCAGATACGCAGTATTTT.

CDR3 bases: TGTGCCAGCAGCTTAGATTGGAGCGGGAGAACCGAGCAGTACTTC. Its translation: CASSLDWSGRTEQYF. The chain combines TRBV11-2 with TRBJ2-7; 8 nucleotides agree with TRBD2. This CDR3 spans 15 amino acids. Per the germline V gene, CDR1 is SGHAT and CDR2 is FQNNGV. V trimming: 0 bases; J trimming: 6 bases; junction bases outside the gene matches: 7.

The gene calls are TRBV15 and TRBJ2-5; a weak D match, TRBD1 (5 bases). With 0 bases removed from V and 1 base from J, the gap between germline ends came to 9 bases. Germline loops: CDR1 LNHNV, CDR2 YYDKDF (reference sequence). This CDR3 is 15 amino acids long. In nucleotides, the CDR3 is TGTGCCACCAGCAGAGATTGGACATTCCAAGAGACCCAGTACTTC. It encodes CATSRDWTFQETQYF.

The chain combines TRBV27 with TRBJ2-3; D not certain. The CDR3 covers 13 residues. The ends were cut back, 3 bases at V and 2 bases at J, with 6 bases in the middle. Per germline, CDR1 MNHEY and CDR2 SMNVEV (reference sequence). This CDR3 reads CASSFSSTDTQYF. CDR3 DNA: TGTGCCAGCAGTTTCTCCTCCACAGATACGCAGTATTTT.

CDR3: CASRQGGQPQHF. The CDR3 DNA follows: TGTGCCAGCAGACAGGGGGGCCAGCCCCAGCATTTT. V gene TRBV6-5 combines with J gene TRBJ1-5; 8 bases line up with TRBD1. CDR3 size: 12 residues. Unmatched junction bases numbered 2, after V lost 6 bases and J lost 7 bases. The germline V gene encodes CDR1 MNHEY and CDR2 SVGAGI.

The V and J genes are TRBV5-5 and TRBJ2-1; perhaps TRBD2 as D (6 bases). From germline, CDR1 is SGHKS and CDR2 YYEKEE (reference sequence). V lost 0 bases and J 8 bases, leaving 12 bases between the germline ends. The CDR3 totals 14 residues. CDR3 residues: CASSLARGRDEQFF. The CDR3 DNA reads TGTGCCAGCAGCTTGGCGCGGGGCCGGGATGAGCAGTTCTTC.

The CDR3 protein is CAWSVPGLAGVTQYF. CDR3 sequence (DNA): TGTGCCTGGAGTGTCCCAGGACTAGCGGGGGTGACCCAGTACTTC. This sequence joins TRBV30 and TRBJ2-5, with TRBD2 identical over 13 bases. Germline CDR1 reads GTSNPN; CDR2 reads SVGIG (reference sequence). The V segment lost 0 bases and the J segment 7 bases; nucleotides outside the gene matches: 5. There are 15 residues in the CDR3.

In nucleotides, the CDR3 is TGTGCCAGCAGTGAATCAGGCCTCCCAGATGGCTACACCTTC. Protein sequence: CASSESGLPDGYTF. The genes are TRBV6-1 and TRBJ1-2; D gene ambiguous. Germline loops: CDR1 MNHNS, CDR2 SASEGT. The CDR3 is 14 residues long. Trimming removed 2 bases at V and 6 bases at J, with 13 bases between.

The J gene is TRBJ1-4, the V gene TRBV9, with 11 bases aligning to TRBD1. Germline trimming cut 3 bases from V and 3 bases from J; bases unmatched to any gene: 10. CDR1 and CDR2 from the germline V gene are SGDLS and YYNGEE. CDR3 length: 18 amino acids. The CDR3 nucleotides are TGTGCCAGCAGCGGGGACAGGGGGGGCCCATCGGCTAATGAAAAACTGTTTTTT. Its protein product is CASSGDRGGPSANEKLFF.

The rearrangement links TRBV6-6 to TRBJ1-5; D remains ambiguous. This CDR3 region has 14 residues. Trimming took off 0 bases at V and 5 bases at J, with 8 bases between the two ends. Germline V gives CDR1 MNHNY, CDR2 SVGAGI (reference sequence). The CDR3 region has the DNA TGTGCCAGCAGTTACTCCGGCAGCGATCAGCCCCAGCATTTT. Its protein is CASSYSGSDQPQHF.

CDR3 amino acids: CASSPPGVGVETQYF. CDR3 nucleotide sequence: TGTGCCAGTAGTCCCCCCGGGGTGGGTGTAGAGACCCAGTACTTC. The chain employs TRBV19 and TRBJ2-5; a weak D match, TRBD2 (5 bases). Trimming shortened V by 5 bases and J by 4 bases, and 17 bases separated the two germline ends. Germline CDR1 reads LNHDA; CDR2 reads SQIVND (reference sequence). CDR3 length: 15 amino acids.

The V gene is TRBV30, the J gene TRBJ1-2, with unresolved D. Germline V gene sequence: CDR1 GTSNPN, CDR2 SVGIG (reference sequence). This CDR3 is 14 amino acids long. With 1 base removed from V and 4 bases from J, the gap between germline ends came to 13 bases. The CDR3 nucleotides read TGTGCCTGGAGTGCTTCCGGGATAAGCTATGGCTACACCTTC. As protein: CAWSASGISYGYTF.

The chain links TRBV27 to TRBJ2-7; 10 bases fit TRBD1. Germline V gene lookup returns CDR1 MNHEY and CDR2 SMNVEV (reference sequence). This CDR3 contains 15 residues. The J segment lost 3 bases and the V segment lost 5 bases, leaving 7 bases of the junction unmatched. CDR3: CASSTRDRGGYEQYF. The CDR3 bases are TGTGCCAGCAGTACCAGGGACAGGGGAGGCTACGAGCAGTACTTC.

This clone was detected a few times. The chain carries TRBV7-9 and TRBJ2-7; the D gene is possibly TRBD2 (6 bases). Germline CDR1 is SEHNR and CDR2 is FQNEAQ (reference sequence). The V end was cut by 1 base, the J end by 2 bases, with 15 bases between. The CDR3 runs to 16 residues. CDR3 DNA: TGTGCCAGCAGCTTAGTTGACCGGGGGTACCCCTACGAGCAGTACTTC. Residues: CASSLVDRGYPYEQYF.

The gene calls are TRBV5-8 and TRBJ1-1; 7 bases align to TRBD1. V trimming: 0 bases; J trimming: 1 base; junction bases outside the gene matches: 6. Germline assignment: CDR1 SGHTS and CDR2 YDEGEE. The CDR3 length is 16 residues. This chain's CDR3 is CASSLALDRENTEAFF. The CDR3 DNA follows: TGTGCCAGCAGCTTGGCCTTAGACAGGGAGAACACTGAAGCTTTCTTT.

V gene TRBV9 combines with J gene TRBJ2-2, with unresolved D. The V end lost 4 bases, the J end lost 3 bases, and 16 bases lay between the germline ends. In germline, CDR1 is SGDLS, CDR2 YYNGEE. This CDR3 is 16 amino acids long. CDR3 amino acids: CASSNPGTWDTGELFF. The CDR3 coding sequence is TGTGCCAGCAGCAACCCAGGAACTTGGGACACCGGGGAGCTGTTTTTT.

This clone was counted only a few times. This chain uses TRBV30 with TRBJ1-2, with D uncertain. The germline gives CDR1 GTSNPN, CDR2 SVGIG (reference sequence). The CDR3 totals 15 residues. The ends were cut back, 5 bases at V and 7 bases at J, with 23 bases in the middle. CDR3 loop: CAWAANGLDRGGYTF. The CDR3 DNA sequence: TGTGCCTGGGCGGCCAACGGACTGGATCGTGGTGGCTACACCTTC.